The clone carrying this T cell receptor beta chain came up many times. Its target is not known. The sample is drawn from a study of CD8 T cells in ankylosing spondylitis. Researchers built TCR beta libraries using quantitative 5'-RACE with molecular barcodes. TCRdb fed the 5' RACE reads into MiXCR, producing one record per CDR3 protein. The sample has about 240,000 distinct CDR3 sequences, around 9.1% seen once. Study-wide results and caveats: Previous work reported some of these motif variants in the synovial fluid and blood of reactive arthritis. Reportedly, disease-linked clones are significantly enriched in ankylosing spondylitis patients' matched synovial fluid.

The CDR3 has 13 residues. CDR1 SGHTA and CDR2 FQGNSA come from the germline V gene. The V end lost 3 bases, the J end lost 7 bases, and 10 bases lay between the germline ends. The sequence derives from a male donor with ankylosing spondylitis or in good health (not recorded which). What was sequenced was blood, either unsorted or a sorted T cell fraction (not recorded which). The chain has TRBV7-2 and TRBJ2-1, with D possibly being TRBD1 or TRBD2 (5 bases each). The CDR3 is CASSLAGTNEQFF. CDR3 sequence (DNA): TGTGCCAGCAGCTTGGCAGGGACGAATGAGCAGTTCTTC.